The present T cell receptor (beta chain) was sequenced within a study of T cell responses to AZD1222 COVID-19 vaccine. Regarding the study as a whole: Per reports, nearly half of all spike-specific TCRs target regions that are unmutated in variants.

This clone was detected only once. The antigen is unknown. V gave up 4 bases and J gave up 0 bases; unmatched junction bases: 7. The germline gives CDR1 LGHDT, CDR2 YNNKEL (reference sequence). CDR3 length: 18 residues. TCRdb's table, derived via immunoSEQ multiplex PCR, lists solely in-frame clones and lacks some. The table has 140,000 to 150,000 clones, roughly nine tenths seen once. The receptor's source is an adult who received the AZD1222 COVID-19 vaccine. This specimen consisted of peripheral blood, obtained 28 days after the second AZD1222 dose. This chain joins TRBV3-1 (or the pseudogene TRBV3-2) and TRBJ2-7; 15 bases line up with TRBD2. CDR3 bases: TGTGCCAGCAGCCCCGGGACTAGCGGGAGGTGGAGCTCCTACGAGCAGTACTTC. The encoded protein is CASSPGTSGRWSSYEQYF.